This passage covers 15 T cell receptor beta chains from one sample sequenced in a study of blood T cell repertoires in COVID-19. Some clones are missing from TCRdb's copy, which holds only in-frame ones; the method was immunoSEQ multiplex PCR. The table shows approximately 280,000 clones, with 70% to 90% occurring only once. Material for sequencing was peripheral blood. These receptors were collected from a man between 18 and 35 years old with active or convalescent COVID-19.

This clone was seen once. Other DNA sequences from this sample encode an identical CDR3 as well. CDR3 sequence reads: CASSRGQGGNTIYF. For the CDR3, the DNA is TGTGCCAGCAGCCGGGGCCAGGGAGGAAACACCATATATTTT. The chain couples TRBV4-2 to TRBJ1-3; maybe TRBD1 (5 bases). Trimming cost V 4 bases and J 4 bases, with 11 bases left between them. From germline, CDR1 is LGHNA and CDR2 YNFKEQ. CDR3 length: 14 amino acids.

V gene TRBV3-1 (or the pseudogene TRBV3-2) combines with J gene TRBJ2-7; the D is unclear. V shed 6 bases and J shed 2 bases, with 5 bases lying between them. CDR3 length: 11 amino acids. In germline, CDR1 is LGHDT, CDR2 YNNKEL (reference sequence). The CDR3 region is CASSSAYEQYF. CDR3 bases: TGTGCCAGCAGTTCGGCCTACGAGCAGTACTTC.

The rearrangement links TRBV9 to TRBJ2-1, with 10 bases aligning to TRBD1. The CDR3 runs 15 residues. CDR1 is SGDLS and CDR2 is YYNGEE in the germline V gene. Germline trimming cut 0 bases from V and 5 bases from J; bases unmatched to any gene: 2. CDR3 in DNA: TGTGCCAGCAGCGTAGACGGGACAGGGGACAATGAGCAGTTCTTC. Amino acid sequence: CASSVDGTGDNEQFF.

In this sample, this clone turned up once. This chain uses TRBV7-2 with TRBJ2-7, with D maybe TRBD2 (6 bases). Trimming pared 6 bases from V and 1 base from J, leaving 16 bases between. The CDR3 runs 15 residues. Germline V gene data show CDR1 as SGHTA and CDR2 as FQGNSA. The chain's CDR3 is CASRRDRAESYEQYF. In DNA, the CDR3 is TGTGCCAGCAGGCGGGACCGGGCCGAATCCTACGAGCAGTACTTC.

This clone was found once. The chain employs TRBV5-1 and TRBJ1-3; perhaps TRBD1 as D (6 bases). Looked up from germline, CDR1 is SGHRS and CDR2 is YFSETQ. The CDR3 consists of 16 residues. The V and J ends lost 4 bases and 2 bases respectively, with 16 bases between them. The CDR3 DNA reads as TGCGCCAGCAGCACGCAACAGGGAGCCGCTGGAAACACCATATATTTT. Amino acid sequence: CASSTQQGAAGNTIYF.

The CDR3 region is CASSSTTGGAVYYGYTF. The CDR3 DNA sequence: TGTGCCAGCAGCTCGACGACAGGGGGCGCAGTTTACTATGGCTACACCTTC. This chain joins TRBV7-8 and TRBJ1-2; 10 bases map to TRBD1. Losses at the gene ends were 4 bases for V and 3 bases for J; bases not matched to a gene: 11. The CDR3 covers 17 residues. Germline values: CDR1 SGHVS, CDR2 FQNEAQ.

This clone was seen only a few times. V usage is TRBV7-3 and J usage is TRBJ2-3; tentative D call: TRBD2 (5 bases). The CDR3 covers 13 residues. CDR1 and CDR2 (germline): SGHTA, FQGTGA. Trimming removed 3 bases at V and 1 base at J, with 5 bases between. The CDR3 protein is CASSFGGTDTQYF. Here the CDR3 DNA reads TGTGCCAGCAGCTTCGGGGGCACAGATACGCAGTATTTT. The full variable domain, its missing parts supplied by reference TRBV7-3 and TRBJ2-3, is GAGVSQTPSNKVTEKGKYVELRCDPISGHTALYWYRQSLGQGPEFLIYFQGTGAADDSGLPNDRFFAVRPEGSVSTLKIQRTERGDSAVYLCASSFGGTDTQYFGPGTRLTVL.

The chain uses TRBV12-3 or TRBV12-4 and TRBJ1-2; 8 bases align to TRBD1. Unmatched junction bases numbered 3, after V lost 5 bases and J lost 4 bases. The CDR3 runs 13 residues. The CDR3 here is CASSPGGPYGYTF. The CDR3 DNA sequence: TGTGCCAGCAGTCCAGGGGGCCCCTATGGCTACACCTTC.

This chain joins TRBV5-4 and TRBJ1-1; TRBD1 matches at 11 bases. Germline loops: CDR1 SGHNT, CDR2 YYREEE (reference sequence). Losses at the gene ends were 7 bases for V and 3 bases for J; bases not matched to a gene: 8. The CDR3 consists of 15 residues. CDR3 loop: CASVDRGLGDTEAFF. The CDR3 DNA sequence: TGTGCCAGCGTGGACAGGGGGCTTGGGGACACTGAAGCTTTCTTT.

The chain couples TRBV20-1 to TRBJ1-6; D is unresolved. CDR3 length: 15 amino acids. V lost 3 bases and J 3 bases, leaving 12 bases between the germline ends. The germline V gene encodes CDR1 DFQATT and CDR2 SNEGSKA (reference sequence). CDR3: CSASPYLVYNSPLHF. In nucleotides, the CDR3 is TGCAGTGCTAGTCCCTATTTAGTCTATAATTCACCCCTCCACTTT.

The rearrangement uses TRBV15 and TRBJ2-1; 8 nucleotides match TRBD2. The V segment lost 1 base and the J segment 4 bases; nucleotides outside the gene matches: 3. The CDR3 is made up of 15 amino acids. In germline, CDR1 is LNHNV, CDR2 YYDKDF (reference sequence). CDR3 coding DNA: TGTGCCACCAGCAGAGGTCGGGGGGGGTACAATGAGCAGTTCTTC. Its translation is CATSRGRGGYNEQFF.

For the CDR3, the DNA is TGTGCCAGCAGCTTAATACAGGGCGTTAACACCTTC. This sequence encodes CASSLIQGVNTF. The chain has TRBV7-9 and TRBJ1-2, with D tentatively TRBD1 (6 bases). The CDR3 length is 12 residues. CDR1 and CDR2 (germline): SEHNR, FQNEAQ (reference sequence). Trimming stripped 2 bases from V and 12 bases from J, with 13 bases between. Together with reference TRBV7-9 and TRBJ1-2, the CDR3 gives the full variable domain: DTGVSQNPRHKITKRGQNVTFRCDPISEHNRLYWYRQTLGQGPEFLTYFQNEAQLEKSRLLSDRFSAERPKGSFSTLEIQRTEQGDSAMYLCASSLIQGVNTFGSGTRLTVV.

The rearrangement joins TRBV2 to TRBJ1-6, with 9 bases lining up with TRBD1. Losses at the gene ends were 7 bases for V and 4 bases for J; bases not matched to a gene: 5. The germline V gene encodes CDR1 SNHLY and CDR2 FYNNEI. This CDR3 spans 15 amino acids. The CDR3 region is CASTSGTGYNSPLHF. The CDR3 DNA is TGTGCCAGCACTTCCGGGACAGGGTATAATTCACCCCTCCACTTT.

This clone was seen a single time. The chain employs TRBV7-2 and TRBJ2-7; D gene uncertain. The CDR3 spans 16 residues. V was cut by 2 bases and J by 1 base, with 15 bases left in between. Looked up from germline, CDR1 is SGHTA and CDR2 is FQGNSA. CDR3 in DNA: TGTGCCAGCAGCTTAAGGTTGGTAATGAGGTCCTACGAGCAGTACTTC. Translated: CASSLRLVMRSYEQYF.

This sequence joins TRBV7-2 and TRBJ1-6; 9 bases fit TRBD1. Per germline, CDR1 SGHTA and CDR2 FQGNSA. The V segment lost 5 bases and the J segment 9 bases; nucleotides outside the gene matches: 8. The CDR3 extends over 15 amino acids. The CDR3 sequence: CASSRPGQGASPLHF. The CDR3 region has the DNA TGTGCCAGCAGCCGCCCGGGACAGGGAGCTTCACCCCTCCACTTT.